This T cell receptor beta chain came from a study of post-analysis software for immune sequencing data. Study-level background: Included courses were relapsing-remitting and secondary progressive multiple sclerosis; progressive-relapsing multiple sclerosis was also included.

As for this clonotype: Its antigen is currently unknown.

The CDR3 has 15 amino acids. The V and J ends lost 5 bases and 12 bases respectively, with 23 bases between them. Germline loops: CDR1 SGHAT, CDR2 FQNNGV. Presence of unique molecular identifiers characterized the TCR beta cDNA libraries. Yield was roughly 0.5 million cDNA molecules from around 1 to 9.1 million T cells. One entry per CDR3 protein results from TCRdb running MiXCR on the PCR reads. The table lists approximately 730,000 distinct CDR3 sequences, around 42% of them singletons. Broader study findings: F measure showed strong co-clustering of same-batch samples. Patients used about 5 TRBV segments, including TRBV5-6, TRBV5-1 and TRBV20-1, more often than controls. Controls showed significantly higher normalized Chao1 diversity than did multiple sclerosis patients.

The TCR sequence derives from a girl under 18 with multiple sclerosis. The chain combines TRBV11-2 with TRBJ2-1, with TRBD2 as a possible D gene (5 bases). Sequencing input: blood. CDR3 region: CASSQIRGPQKGQFF. As DNA, the CDR3 is TGTGCCAGCAGCCAAATCCGAGGGCCACAAAAGGGGCAGTTCTTC.